This TCR beta chain was observed in a study of T cell repertoires in ileal Crohn's disease. Study conclusions and caveats: Compared with non-smokers, active smokers at surgery showed more clonal expansions.

The protocol was immunoSEQ multiplex PCR, while the TCRdb copy is restricted to in-frame clones and leaves out a portion. The sample shows under 7,000 clones, roughly 80% of them seen only once. In the case of this clone: Its antigen is unknown.

CDR1 and CDR2 (germline): SEHNR, FQNEAQ (reference sequence). This CDR3 is built from 13 residues. The V end was cut by 0 bases, the J end by 1 base, with 3 bases between. The sample taken for sequencing was ileal tissue. The sequence was collected from an adult with Crohn's disease. The chain uses TRBV7-9 and TRBJ1-1; D call uncertain. CDR3 coding DNA: TGTGCCAGCAGCTTAGCAGGGAACACTGAAGCTTTCTTT. It codes for CASSLAGNTEAFF.